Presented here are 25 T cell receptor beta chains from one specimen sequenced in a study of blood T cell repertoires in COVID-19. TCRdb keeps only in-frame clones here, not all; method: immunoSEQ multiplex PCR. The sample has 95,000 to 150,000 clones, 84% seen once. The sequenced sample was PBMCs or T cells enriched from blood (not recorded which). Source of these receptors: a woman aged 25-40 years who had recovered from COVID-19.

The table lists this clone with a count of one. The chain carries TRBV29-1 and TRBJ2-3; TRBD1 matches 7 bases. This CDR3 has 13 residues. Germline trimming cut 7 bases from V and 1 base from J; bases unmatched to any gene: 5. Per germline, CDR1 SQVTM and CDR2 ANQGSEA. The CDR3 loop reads CSARTGGTDTQYF. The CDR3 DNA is TGCAGCGCCCGGACAGGAGGCACAGATACGCAGTATTTT.

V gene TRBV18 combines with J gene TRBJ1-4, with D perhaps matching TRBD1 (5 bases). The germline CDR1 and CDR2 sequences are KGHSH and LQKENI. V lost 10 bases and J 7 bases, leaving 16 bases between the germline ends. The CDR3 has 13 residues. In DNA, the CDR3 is TGTGCCACCACCTCGGGGGGAGGTGAAAAACTGTTTTTT. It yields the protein CATTSGGGEKLFF.

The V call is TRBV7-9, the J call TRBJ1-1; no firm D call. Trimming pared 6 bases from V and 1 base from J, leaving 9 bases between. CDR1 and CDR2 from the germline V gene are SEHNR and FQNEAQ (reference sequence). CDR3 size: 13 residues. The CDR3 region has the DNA TGTGCCAGCAGAAGAAGCCAGAACACTGAAGCTTTCTTT. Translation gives CASRRSQNTEAFF. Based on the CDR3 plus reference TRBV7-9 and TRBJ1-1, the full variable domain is DTGVSQNPRHKITKRGQNVTFRCDPISEHNRLYWYRQTLGQGPEFLTYFQNEAQLEKSRLLSDRFSAERPKGSFSTLEIQRTEQGDSAMYLCASRRSQNTEAFFGQGTRLTVV.

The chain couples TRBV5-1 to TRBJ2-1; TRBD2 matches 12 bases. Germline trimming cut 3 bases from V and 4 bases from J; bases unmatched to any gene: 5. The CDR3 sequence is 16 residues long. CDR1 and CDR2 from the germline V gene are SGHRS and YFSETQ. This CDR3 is CASSSRTSGMYNEQFF. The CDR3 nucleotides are TGCGCCAGCAGCTCCCGGACTAGCGGGATGTACAATGAGCAGTTCTTC.

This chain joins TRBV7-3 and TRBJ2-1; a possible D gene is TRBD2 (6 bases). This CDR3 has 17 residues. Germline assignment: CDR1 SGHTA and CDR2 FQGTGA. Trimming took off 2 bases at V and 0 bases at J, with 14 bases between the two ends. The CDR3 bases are TGTGCCAGCAGCTTATCCTCCGGGACTTCCTCCTACAATGAGCAGTTCTTC. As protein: CASSLSSGTSSYNEQFF.

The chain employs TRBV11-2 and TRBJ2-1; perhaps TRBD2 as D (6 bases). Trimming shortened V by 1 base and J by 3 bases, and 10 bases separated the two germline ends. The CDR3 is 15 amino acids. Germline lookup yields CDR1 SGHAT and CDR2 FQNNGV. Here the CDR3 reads CASSLGGTRYNEQFF. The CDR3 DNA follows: TGTGCCAGCAGCTTAGGCGGGACCCGCTACAATGAGCAGTTCTTC.

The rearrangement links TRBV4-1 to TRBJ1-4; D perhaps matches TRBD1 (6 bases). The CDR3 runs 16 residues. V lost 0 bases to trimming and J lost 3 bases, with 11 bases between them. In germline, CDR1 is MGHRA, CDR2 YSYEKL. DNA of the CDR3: TGCGCCAGCAGCCAAGAACAGGGTTGGGCTAATGAAAAACTGTTTTTT. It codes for CASSQEQGWANEKLFF.

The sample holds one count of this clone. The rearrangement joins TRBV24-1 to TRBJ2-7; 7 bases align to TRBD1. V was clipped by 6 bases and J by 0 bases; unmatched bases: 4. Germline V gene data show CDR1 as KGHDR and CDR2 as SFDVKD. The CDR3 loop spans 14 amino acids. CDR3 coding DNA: TGTGCCACCAGTCCCCGGGACAGCTCCTACGAGCAGTACTTC. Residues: CATSPRDSSYEQYF.

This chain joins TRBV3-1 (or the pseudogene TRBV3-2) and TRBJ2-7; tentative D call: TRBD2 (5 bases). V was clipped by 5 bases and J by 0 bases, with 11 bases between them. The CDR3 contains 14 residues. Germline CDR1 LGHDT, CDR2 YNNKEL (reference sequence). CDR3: CASSSTRVSYEQYF. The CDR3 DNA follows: TGTGCCAGCAGCTCCACGAGGGTCTCCTACGAGCAGTACTTC.

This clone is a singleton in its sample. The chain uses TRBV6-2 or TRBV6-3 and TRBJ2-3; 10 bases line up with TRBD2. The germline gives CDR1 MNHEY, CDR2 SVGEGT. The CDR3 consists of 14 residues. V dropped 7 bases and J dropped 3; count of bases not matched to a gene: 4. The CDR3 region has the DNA TGTGCCAGCAACCCGGGACTAGCGACAGATACGCAGTATTTT. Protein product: CASNPGLATDTQYF.

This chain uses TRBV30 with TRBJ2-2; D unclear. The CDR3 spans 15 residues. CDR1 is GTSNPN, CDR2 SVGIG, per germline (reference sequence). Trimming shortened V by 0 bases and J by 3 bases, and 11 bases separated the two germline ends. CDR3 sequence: CAWSVGGRHTGELFF. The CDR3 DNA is TGTGCCTGGAGTGTAGGCGGCCGGCACACCGGGGAGCTGTTTTTT.

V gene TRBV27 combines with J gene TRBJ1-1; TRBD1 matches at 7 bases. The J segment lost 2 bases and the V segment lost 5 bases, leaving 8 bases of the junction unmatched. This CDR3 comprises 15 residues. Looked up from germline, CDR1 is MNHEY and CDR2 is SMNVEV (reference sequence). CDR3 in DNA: TGTGCCAGCAGTCGCGACAGGGTTGGAAACACTGAAGCTTTCTTT. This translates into CASSRDRVGNTEAFF.

The CDR3 region has the DNA TGCGCCAGCAGCTTGGAGGGGACTAGCGGGAGGGACGAGCAGTACTTC. Its translation: CASSLEGTSGRDEQYF. The chain has TRBV5-1 and TRBJ2-7, with TRBD2 matching 16 bases. Trimming at V came to 0 bases and at J to 5 bases, leaving 2 bases not matched to a gene. CDR3 length: 16 residues. CDR1 is SGHRS and CDR2 is YFSETQ in the germline V gene. The full variable domain, its missing parts supplied by reference TRBV5-1 and TRBJ2-7, is KAGVTQTPRYLIKTRGQQVTLSCSPISGHRSVSWYQQTPGQGLQFLFEYFSETQRNKGNFPGRFSGRQFSNSRSEMNVSTLELGDSALYLCASSLEGTSGRDEQYFGPGTRLTVT.

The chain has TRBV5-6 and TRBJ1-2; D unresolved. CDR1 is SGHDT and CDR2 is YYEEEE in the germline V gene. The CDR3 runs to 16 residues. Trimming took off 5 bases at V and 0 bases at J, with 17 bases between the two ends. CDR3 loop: CASSPPGRNTNYGYTF. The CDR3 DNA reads TGTGCCAGCAGTCCGCCAGGAAGGAATACTAACTATGGCTACACCTTC.

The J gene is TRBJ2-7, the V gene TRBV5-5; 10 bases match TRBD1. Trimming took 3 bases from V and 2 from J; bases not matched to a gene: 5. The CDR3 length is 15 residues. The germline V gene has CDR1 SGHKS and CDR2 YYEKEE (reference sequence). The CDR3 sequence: CASSWGQGSPYEQYF. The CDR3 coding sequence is TGTGCCAGCAGCTGGGGACAGGGGAGCCCCTACGAGCAGTACTTC.

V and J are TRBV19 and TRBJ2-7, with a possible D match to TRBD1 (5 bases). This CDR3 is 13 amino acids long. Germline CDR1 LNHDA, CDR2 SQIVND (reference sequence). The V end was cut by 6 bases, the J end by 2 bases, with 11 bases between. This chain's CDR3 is CASSLTVTYEQYF. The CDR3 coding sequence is TGTGCCAGTAGCCTGACAGTGACCTACGAGCAGTACTTC.

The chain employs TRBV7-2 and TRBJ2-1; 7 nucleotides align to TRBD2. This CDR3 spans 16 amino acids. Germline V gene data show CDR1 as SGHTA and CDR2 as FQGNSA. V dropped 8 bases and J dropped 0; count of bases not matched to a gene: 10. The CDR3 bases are TGTGCCAGCGCACCCCTCCAGCGGGGCTCCTACAATGAGCAGTTCTTC. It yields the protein CASAPLQRGSYNEQFF.

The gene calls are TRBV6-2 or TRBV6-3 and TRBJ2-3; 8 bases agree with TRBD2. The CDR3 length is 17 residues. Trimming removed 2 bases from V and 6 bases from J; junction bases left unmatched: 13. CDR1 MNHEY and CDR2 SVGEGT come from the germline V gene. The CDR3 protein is CASSYELLAGYLDTQYF. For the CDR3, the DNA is TGTGCCAGCAGTTACGAACTTCTAGCGGGTTATTTGGATACGCAGTATTTT.

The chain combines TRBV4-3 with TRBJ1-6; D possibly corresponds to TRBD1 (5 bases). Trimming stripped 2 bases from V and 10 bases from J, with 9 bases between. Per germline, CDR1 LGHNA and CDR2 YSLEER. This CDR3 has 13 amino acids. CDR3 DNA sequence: TGCGCCAGCAGCCAACAGGGTGTATCACCCCTCCACTTT. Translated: CASSQQGVSPLHF.

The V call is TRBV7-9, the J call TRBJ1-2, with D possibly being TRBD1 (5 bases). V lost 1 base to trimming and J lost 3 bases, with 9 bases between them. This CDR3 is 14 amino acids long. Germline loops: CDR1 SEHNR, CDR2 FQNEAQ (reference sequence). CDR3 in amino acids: CASSLGTSYYGYTF. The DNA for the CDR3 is TGTGCCAGCAGCTTAGGGACATCCTACTATGGCTACACCTTC.

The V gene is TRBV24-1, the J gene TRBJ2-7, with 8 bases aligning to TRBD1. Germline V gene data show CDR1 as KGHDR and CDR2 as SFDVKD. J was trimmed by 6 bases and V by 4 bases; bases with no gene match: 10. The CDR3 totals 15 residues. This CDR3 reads CATSDLGTGGGEQYF. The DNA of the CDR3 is TGTGCCACCAGTGACCTCGGGACAGGTGGTGGCGAGCAGTACTTC.

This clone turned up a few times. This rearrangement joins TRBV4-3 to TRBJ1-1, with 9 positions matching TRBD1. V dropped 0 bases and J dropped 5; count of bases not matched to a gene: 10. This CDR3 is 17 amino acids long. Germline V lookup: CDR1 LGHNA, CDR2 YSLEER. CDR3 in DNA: TGCGCCAGCAGCCAAGATTGGGGGCGGACAGGGGAAACTGAAGCTTTCTTT. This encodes CASSQDWGRTGETEAFF.

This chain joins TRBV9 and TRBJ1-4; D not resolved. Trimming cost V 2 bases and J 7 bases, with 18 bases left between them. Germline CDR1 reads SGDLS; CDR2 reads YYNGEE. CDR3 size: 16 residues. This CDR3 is CASSVDGSRVSEKLFF. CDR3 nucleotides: TGTGCCAGCAGCGTTGATGGGTCCCGGGTGAGTGAAAAACTGTTTTTT.

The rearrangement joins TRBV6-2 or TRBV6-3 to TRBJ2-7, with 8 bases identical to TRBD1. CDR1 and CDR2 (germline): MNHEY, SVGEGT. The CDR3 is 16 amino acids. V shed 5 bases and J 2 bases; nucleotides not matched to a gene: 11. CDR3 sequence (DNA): TGTGCCAGCAGTAGAAGCCCGGGACAGGTAACCTACGAGCAGTACTTC. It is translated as CASSRSPGQVTYEQYF.

CDR3 nucleotides: TGTGCCAGCAGCCTTACAGGGTTTGCGTCCTACGAGCAGTACTTC. Translated, it gives CASSLTGFASYEQYF. The chain links TRBV11-1 to TRBJ2-7; a weak D match, TRBD1 (6 bases). The germline V gene has CDR1 SGHAT and CDR2 FQDESV (reference sequence). V was shortened by 5 bases and J by 1 base, with 15 bases between the two germline ends. The CDR3 is made up of 15 amino acids.